This entry concerns a single TCR beta chain. Original methodology: Quantification of nucleated cells was approximated via reference gene primer amplification. Measured with immunoSEQ multiplex PCR; TCRdb has only the in-frame clones, and not every one. The V and J calls and clone size were taken over from that table, and D and trimming were inferred from the DNA. This table has some 300,000 clones, about nine tenths appearing once. The sample comes from a study of blood T cell repertoires in COVID-19. Study in general: Specimens from acute and convalescent COVID-19 originated in the United States, Italy and Spain. Nucleic acid was either cDNA or gDNA, and it came from T cells, B-cell-depleted T cells, or PBMCs.

The ends were cut back, 2 bases at V and 1 base at J, with 12 bases in the middle. CDR1 is SGHKS and CDR2 is YYEKEE in the germline V gene (reference sequence). CDR3 size: 16 residues. V gene TRBV5-5 combines with J gene TRBJ2-2; D is unresolved. This TCR was sampled from a woman younger than 45 who had recovered from COVID-19. The sample consisted of peripheral blood. CDR3 amino acids: CASSFEMSVNTGELFF. The CDR3 nucleotides are TGTGCCAGCAGCTTTGAAATGTCGGTGAACACCGGGGAGCTGTTTTTT.